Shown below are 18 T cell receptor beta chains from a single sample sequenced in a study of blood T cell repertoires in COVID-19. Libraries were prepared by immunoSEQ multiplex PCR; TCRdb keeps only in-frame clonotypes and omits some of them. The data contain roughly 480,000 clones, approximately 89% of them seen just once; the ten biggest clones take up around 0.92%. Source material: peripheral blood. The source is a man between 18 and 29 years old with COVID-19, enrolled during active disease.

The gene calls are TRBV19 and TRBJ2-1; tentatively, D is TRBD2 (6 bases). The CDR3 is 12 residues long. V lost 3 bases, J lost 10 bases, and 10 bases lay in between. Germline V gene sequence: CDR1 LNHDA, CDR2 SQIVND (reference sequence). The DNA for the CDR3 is TGTGCCAGTAGTATGGGGGGACGGGAGCAGTTCTTC. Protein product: CASSMGGREQFF.

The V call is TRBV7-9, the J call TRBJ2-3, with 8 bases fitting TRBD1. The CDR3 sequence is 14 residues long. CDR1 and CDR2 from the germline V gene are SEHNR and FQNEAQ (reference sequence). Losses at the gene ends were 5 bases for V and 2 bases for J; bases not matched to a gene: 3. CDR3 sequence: CASSPRGPTDTQYF. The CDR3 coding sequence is TGTGCCAGCAGCCCCAGGGGGCCCACAGATACGCAGTATTTT.

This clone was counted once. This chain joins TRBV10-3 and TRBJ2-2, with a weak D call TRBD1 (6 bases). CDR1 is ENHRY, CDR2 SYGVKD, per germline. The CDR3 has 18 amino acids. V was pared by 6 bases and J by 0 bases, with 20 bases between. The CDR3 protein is CAISLSPPGTSNTGELFF. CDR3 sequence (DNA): TGTGCCATCAGCTTATCACCTCCCGGGACATCGAACACCGGGGAGCTGTTTTTT.

The CDR3 bases are TGTGCCAGCAGTTTTATGGGGGGGGAAAAACTGTTTTTT. It encodes CASSFMGGEKLFF. V gene TRBV12-3 or TRBV12-4 combines with J gene TRBJ1-4, with D possibly TRBD1 on 5 matching bases. V was pared by 3 bases and J by 8 bases, with 10 bases between. The CDR3 totals 13 residues.

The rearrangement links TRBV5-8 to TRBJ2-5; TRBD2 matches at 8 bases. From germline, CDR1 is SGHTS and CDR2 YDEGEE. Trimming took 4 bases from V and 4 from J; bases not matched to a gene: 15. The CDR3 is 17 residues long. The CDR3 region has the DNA TGTGCCAGCAGCAGACTTATTTTGCGGGAGGTTATAGAGACCCAGTACTTC. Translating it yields CASSRLILREVIETQYF.

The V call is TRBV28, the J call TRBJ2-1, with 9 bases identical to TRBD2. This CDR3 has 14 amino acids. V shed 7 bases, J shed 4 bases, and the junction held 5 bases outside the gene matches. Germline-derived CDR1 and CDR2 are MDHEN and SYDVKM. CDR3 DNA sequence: TGTGCCAGCAATAGCGGGAGATCGTACAATGAGCAGTTCTTC. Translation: CASNSGRSYNEQFF.

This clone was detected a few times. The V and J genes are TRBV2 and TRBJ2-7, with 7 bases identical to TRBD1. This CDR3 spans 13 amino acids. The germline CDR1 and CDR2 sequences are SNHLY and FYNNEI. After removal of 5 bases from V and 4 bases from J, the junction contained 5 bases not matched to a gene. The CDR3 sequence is CASSIQGPYEQYF. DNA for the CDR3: TGTGCCAGCAGTATACAGGGGCCGTACGAGCAGTACTTC.

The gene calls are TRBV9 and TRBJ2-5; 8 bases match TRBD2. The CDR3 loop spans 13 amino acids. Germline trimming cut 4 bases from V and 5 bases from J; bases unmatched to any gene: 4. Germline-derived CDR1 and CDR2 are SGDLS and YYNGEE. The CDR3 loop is CASSTRLAETQYF. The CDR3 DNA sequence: TGTGCCAGCAGCACCCGACTAGCGGAGACCCAGTACTTC.

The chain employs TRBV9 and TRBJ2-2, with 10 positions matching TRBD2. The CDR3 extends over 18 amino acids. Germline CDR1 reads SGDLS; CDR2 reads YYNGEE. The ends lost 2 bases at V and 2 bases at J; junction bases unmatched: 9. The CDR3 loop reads CASSVVGGLARNTGELFF. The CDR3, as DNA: TGTGCCAGCAGCGTCGTAGGGGGACTAGCGCGCAACACCGGGGAGCTGTTTTTT.

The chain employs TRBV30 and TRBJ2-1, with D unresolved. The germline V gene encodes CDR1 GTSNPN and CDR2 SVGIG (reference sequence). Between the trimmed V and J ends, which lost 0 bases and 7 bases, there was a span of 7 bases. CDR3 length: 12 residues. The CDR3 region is CAWSVRLNEQFF. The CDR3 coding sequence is TGTGCCTGGAGTGTCAGGTTAAATGAGCAGTTCTTC.

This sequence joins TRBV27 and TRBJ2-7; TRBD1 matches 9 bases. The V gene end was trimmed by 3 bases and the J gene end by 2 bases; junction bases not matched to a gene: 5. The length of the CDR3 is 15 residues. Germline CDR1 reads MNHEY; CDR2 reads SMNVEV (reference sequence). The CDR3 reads CASSFAGTGPYEQYF. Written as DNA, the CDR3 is TGTGCCAGCAGTTTCGCCGGGACAGGGCCCTACGAGCAGTACTTC.

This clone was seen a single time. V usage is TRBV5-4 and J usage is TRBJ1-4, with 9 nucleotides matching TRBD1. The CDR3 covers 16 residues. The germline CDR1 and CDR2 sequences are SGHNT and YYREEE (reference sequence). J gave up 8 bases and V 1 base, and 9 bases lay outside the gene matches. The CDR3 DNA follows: TGTGCCAGCAGCTTGTGGGTAGGGACAGGGAAGGAAAAACTGTTTTTT. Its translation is CASSLWVGTGKEKLFF.

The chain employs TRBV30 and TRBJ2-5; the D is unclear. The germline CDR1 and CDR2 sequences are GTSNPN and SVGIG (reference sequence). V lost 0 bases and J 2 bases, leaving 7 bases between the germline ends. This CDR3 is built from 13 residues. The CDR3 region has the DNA TGTGCCTGGAGTGTATCCTATCAAGAGACCCAGTACTTC. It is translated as CAWSVSYQETQYF.

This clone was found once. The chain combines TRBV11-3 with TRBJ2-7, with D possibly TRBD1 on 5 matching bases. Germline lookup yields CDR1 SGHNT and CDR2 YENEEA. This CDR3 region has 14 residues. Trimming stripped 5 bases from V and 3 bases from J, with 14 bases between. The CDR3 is CASSGPRALYEQYF. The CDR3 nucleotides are TGTGCCAGCAGCGGTCCCAGGGCCCTCTACGAGCAGTACTTC.

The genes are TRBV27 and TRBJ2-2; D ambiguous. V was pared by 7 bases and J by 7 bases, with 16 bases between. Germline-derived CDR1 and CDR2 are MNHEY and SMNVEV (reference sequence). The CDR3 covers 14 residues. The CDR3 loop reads CASTSQNSGGELFF. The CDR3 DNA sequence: TGTGCCAGCACGTCCCAAAACTCCGGCGGGGAGCTGTTTTTT.

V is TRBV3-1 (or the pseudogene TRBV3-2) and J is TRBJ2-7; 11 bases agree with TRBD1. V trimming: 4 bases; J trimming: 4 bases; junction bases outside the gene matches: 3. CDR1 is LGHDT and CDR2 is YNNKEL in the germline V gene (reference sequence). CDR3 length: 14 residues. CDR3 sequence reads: CASSLDRGRYEQYF. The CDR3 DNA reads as TGTGCCAGCAGCCTGGACAGGGGGCGATACGAGCAGTACTTC.

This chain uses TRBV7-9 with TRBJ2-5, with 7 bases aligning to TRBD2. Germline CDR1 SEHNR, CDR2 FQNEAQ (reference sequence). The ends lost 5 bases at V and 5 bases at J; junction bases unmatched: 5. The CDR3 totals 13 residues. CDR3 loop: CASSPGGTETQYF. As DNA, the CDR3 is TGTGCCAGCAGCCCCGGGGGGACGGAGACCCAGTACTTC.

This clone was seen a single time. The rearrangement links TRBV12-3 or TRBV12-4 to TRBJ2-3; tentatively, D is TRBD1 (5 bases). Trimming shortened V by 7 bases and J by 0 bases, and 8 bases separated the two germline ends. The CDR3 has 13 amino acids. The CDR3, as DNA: TGTGCCAGCACGACAGCTAGCACAGATACGCAGTATTTT. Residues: CASTTASTDTQYF.